The subject of this entry is one TCR beta chain. Under the authors' procedure: It was from reference gene primer amplification that nucleated cell counts were estimated. Repertoires were generated with immunoSEQ multiplex PCR, while TCRdb's copy carries only in-frame clones and drops some. Clone size and the V and J calls come from that table; the DNA yielded D and trimming. The sample carries more than 200,000 clones, over 75% recorded once. Per the germline V gene, CDR1 is LNHDA and CDR2 is SQIVND (reference sequence). The V gene lost 3 bases and the J gene lost 2 bases, with 24 bases spanning the gap. The CDR3 loop spans 19 amino acids. This sample was included in a study of blood T cell repertoires in COVID-19. Overall study context: Some COVID-19 samples were acute and others convalescent; all came from the United States, Italy and Spain. Sources were T cells, B-cell-depleted T cells, or PBMCs; the material itself was cDNA or gDNA.

This receptor was identified in a man over 45 with acute or convalescent COVID-19. What was sequenced was peripheral blood. The chain uses TRBV19 and TRBJ2-3; D is perhaps TRBD1 (5 bases). The CDR3 DNA reads TGTGCCAGTAGTATCCAGGGTAGTATAAACTCTATTCACACAGATACGCAGTATTTT. The encoded protein is CASSIQGSINSIHTDTQYF.